This T cell receptor beta chain was identified during a study of CD8+ T cells in alopecia areata. Study as a whole: In an open-label trial, patients got 5 to 10 mg tofacitinib twice daily. Study findings and constraints: The link between baseline CD8+ expansion and response remains uncertain with one nonresponder. For lesional scalp, especially alopecia totalis/universalis, clonality was higher than in normal scalp. Many expanded lesional clones persisted in scalp and blood during tofacitinib treatment.

Stated treatment: oral pan-JAK inhibitor, 5-10 mg twice daily. TCR sequencing used cDNA made by reverse transcription of extracted RNA. Here immunoSEQ multiplex PCR was the method, and the copy in TCRdb shows in-frame clones only, minus some. The sample contains about 220,000 clones, about 57% of which appear only once. The CDR3 runs to 14 residues. V lost 7 bases and J lost 3, with 12 bases in between. CDR1 and CDR2 from the germline V gene are SNHLY and FYNNEI. This clone has more than one count but fewer than ten. Its antigen is currently unknown. The chain carries TRBV2 and TRBJ2-2; possible D gene TRBD1, 5 bases. Sequenced here: CD4+ T cells sorted from blood, sampled at week 4, from a patient treated with tofacitinib. This TCR derives from a human donor with alopecia areata. This CDR3 reads CASKKGSHTGELFF. Written as DNA, the CDR3 is TGTGCCAGCAAGAAGGGGTCTCACACCGGGGAGCTGTTTTTT.